This record looks at one TCR beta chain sequence and its context. The antigen it binds to is not known. There are no base qualities to consult, and no much larger clone falls within one base. The trial excluded patients who had a history of autoimmune disease or were on systemic immunosuppression. Peripheral blood for TCR sequencing was collected from all dose cohorts at baseline, on cycle 4 day 1, and on cycle 7 day 1. Samples came from an open-label, multicenter, first-in-human phase I dose-escalation trial of ivuxolimab. Adults with locally advanced or metastatic melanoma, renal cell carcinoma, hepatocellular carcinoma or head and neck squamous cell carcinoma were enrolled in the trial. CD4+ and CD8+ T cells were sorted separately from peripheral blood before TCR sequencing. A distance of 14 bases separates the germline ends of V and J, which lose 5 bases and 6 bases respectively. Looking up the germline V gene yields CDR1 SGDLS and CDR2 YYNGEE. From the cysteine through the phenylalanine, the CDR3 covers 13 amino acids. Only the CDR3 DNA is retained, 39 bases long and in frame from the first base.

These data come from a study of OX40 agonist ivuxolimab in advanced cancers. As for the study more broadly: Ivuxolimab was a fully human IgG2 agonistic monoclonal antibody targeting the costimulatory receptor OX40 (CD134). Intravenous ivuxolimab was administered to patients every 2 weeks at six dose levels: 0.01, 0.1, 0.3, 1.5, 3 and 10 mg/kg. Of the roughly 51 patients in dose escalation, around 19 had hepatocellular carcinoma, about 15 had melanoma, 9 had renal cell carcinoma and 9 had head and neck cancer. In the dose-escalation cohort, 82.7% of patients were male, and the mean age was approximately 55 years, with a range of roughly 20 to 80. Patients were allowed to have had prior anti-PD-1, anti-PD-L1 or anti-CTLA-4 therapy, and less than 45% of the dose-escalation patients had previously received checkpoint inhibitors. Partial responses occurred in three dose-escalation patients, of whom one had hepatocellular carcinoma and two had cutaneous melanoma. The purpose of peripheral TCRbeta sequencing was to test whether ivuxolimab changed TCR sequence diversity and led to clonal T-cell expansion. The monotherapy dose-escalation portion (N of about 52 patients) of the phase I ivuxolimab trial is reported in the paper. Beyond this particular receptor, the publication reports: After ivuxolimab, expanded clones were on average more numerous among CD8+ T cells than among CD4+ T cells. The antigen specificity of the clonally expanded peripheral T cells was not determined. At doses of 0.1 to 3.0 mg/kg, clonal expansion of both CD4+ and CD8+ blood T cells was observed from baseline to week 6. In the 0.1-3.0 mg/kg groups, partial responders had among the lowest normalized peripheral clonal expansion, particularly in CD8+ T cells. Low levels of normalized T-cell clonal expansion were also seen in some patients who did not respond.

Genomic DNA was extracted from sorted cells for sequencing of the TCRbeta CDR3 region. The immunoSEQ Assay was used for sequencing of TCRbeta CDR3 regions. What TCRdb holds here is the immuneACCESS table cut down to in-frame rearrangements. Part of the clones is not present; checked against another copy, under half of the missing clones reflect an unresolved V gene, and the others are unexplained. The sample table holds just over 20,000 clones, of which around nine tenths were seen once. Of the sample, roughly 21% falls within the top ten clones. The clonotype comes from an adult with an advanced solid tumor such as melanoma, head and neck, liver or kidney cancer. The material sequenced was CD4+ or CD8+ T cells sorted from blood, taken in a trial of the OX40 agonist ivuxolimab. This chain is built from TRBV9 and TRBJ1-2; the D segment could be TRBD1, given 6 matching bases. The nucleotide sequence reads TGTGCCAGCAGAGGCAACAGGGAAGATGGCTACACCTTC. Its protein product is CASRGNREDGYTF. When the CDR3 is completed using the reference TRBV9 and TRBJ1-2 genes on either side, the full variable domain is DSGVTQTPKHLITATGQRVTLRCSPRSGDLSVYWYQQSLDQGLQFLIQYYNGEERAKGNILERFSAQQFPDLHSELNLSSLELGDSALYFCASRGNREDGYTFGSGTRLTVV.